Sequencing of this TCR beta chain was carried out in a study of blood T cell repertoires in COVID-19. At the level of the study: Samples came from the United States, Italy and Spain, spanning acute and convalescent COVID-19. PBMCs, B-cell-depleted T cells, or T cells provided the cDNA or gDNA that made up the material.

The J segment lost 2 bases and the V segment lost 10 bases, leaving 8 bases of the junction unmatched. CDR3 length: 13 residues. The germline CDR1 and CDR2 sequences are MNHNY and SVGAGI (reference sequence). In the authors' methods: Estimation of nucleated cell counts was performed using reference gene primer amplification. Assay: immunoSEQ multiplex PCR; the TCRdb copy retains only in-frame clones and omits some. V and J calls and clone size come straight from that table; D and trimming were deduced from the DNA. The table lists 50,000 to 70,000 clones, more than 60% of them singletons, with under 5% in the top ten.

This chain joins TRBV6-6 and TRBJ2-7; 7 positions agree with TRBD1. Specimen: peripheral blood. The source is a human donor in a cohort sampled during active COVID-19. The CDR3 sequence is CATRTGLTYEQYF. The CDR3 region has the DNA TGTGCCACCCGGACAGGCCTGACCTACGAGCAGTACTTC.